This record concerns one TCR beta chain sequence. This receptor's antigen is unknown. No base quality information exists; no much larger clone differs at one position. The library was produced with the immunoSEQ multiplex PCR assay. The multiplex PCR relied on a mix of 60 forward primers for TCR Vbeta segments and 13 reverse primers for TCR Jbeta segments. The CDR3 region of rearranged TCR beta genes was amplified from genomic DNA by a multiplex PCR assay. The Illumina HiSeq System was used to sequence the amplified TCR beta libraries as 87-base-pair reads. As for the original processing: A later analysis counted approximately 76 million unique TCR beta chains across the 666 repertoires, and 10 million to 12 million of these chains were shared by at least two donors. Raw reads were error-corrected and collapsed into unique sequences by a nearest-neighbor algorithm in which closely related sequences were merged to remove PCR and sequencing errors. V, D and J gene segments were assigned by aligning CDR3 sequences to IMGT reference sequences. For a sequence to be retained, a match of at least six nucleotides was required to both a V gene segment and a J gene segment. A rearrangement counted as productive if the CDR3 had no stop codons and remained in frame with V and J, and every other rearrangement counted as non-productive. CDR3 was defined according to IMGT convention as the region running from the second conserved V-encoded cysteine to the conserved J-encoded phenylalanine. Sequences without an unambiguous match to a single V gene segment were excluded from the earlier analysis of a few hundred of the donors. An earlier analysis of fewer than 650 of the donors classified V segments as functional when productive rearrangements were above 56.7% and as segregating when the standard deviation between donors was above 5%. A statistical classification framework was built to diagnose cytomegalovirus status from the catalog of TCR beta chain sequences. In a later analysis, TCR nucleotide sequences were compared against IMGT/GENE-DB human TR gene sequences so that V and J genes could be assigned. In a later analysis, CDR3 sequences and most-parsimonious VDJ recombination scenarios were assigned using the TCRdist pipeline. In a later analysis, every TCR beta chain was defined by the combination of its CDR3 amino acid sequence and its V-gene family, and reads without a unique V-gene family were dropped. A later analysis removed nearly 600 highly shared, low-generation-probability nucleotide sequences to deal with suspected cross-contamination and a sequencing artifact. For each public chain, a later analysis derived a clonal expansion index from normalized ranks of inferred template counts within each repertoire. A later analysis computed generation probabilities with a VDJ recombination model fitted to out-of-frame rearrangements, and checked the results against IGoR. In a later analysis, TCR-TCR, TCR-HLA and TCR-CMV co-occurrence was scored with hypergeometric tests, and a repertoire-size bias correction was applied to TCR pairs. To estimate false discovery rates, a later analysis permuted the HLA or CMV assignments 20 times. A later analysis grouped co-occurring TCRs with DBSCAN, adding TCRdist sequence similarity when clustering within HLA-allele-positive subsets. Repertoires with fewer than 30,000 or more than 120,000 public chains, plus five repertoires with anomalous nucleotide sharing, were excluded from co-occurrence clustering. TCRdb holds this immuneACCESS table with in-frame rearrangements only. Some clones are missing; in checked studies, unresolved V genes explain under half, and the rest has no known cause. The V and J calls and the clone size are those of that table, but D and trimming were determined from the DNA. Present in this sample are roughly 120,000 clones, roughly a tenth of which were seen just once. Clones ranked in the top ten supply about 3% of the sample.

V is reduced by 5 bases and J by 8 bases, leaving a spacing of 13 bases between them. CDR1 and CDR2 were assigned from the germline V gene as MNHEY and SVGAGI. From its cysteine to its phenylalanine, the CDR3 spans 13 amino acids. Kept here is only the CDR3 DNA, which spans 39 bases and is read in frame from base 1. In total, roughly 670 healthy bone marrow donors made up the cohort. Cohort members were all nominally healthy when sampled, although unrecorded immune exposures were likely present. The donor tested CMV seronegative and was one of the 352 seronegative cohort members. A peripheral blood sample was collected from each donor, and TCR beta sequencing was performed on peripheral blood mononuclear cells. The Qiagen DNeasy Blood Extraction Kit was used to extract genomic DNA from the blood cell samples. This entry is derived from a study of cytomegalovirus exposure and HLA in healthy donors (dated by TCRdb to about 2017). Regarding the study in general: An earlier analysis of about 560 of the donors reported about 260 Gb of sequence data and 117 million unique TCR beta sequences obtained from about 170 million T cells. An early release that covered several hundred HLA-typed donors contained around 300 gigabases of sequencing data and around 80 million unique TCR sequences. Among the roughly 400 genotyped donors, around 81% belonged to the genetic ancestry cluster associated with self-reported Caucasian donors. The aim of the study was to test whether cataloging public T cell receptors could identify signatures of past pathogen exposure. The study profiled the T cell repertoires of 550 to 700 subjects by immunosequencing and related them to cytomegalovirus serostatus. In addition to the first cohort of 666 subjects, a separate validation cohort of 130 or so different subjects was used. The study combined high-throughput TCR immunosequencing, statistical association of individual TCRs with disease status, and machine learning to predict cytomegalovirus infection status. A later analysis re-examined previously published TCR beta repertoires from hundreds of donors and added high-resolution HLA genotyping to investigate patterns of TCR occurrence. In the later analysis, no new phenotypic data were used to find candidate immune exposures; instead, reliance was placed on TCR beta sequences and their occurrence across donors. To decide whether each TCR beta V gene segment behaved as functional or pseudogenic, an earlier analysis of over 500 of the donors relied on high-throughput TCR beta sequencing. Donor age, sex, ethnicity and CMV serostatus were compiled alongside the repertoire data. A later genetic analysis took genome-wide SNP genotypes for about three fifths of the 666 donors and used that subset as a discovery cohort. Every repertoire in the discovery cohort had been generated on one and the same sequencing platform. HLA typing included class I and class II loci at four-digit resolution. The number of typed donors differed by locus: about 620-630 for A, B, C, DRB1 and DQB1; some 500 for DQA1; over 600 for DPA1; and some 450 for DPB1. Roughly 5 DR-DQ haplotypes were treated as single units for association and clustering because of strong linkage in the cohort. On average, roughly 250,000 unique TCR beta nucleotide sequences were sequenced per donor among a few hundred genotyped donors of the cohort, with roughly 18% of those sequences being non-productive. Here is what the overall study found, with its caveats: Immune exposure information for the cohort was limited to CMV serostatus. The classifier was reported to diagnose cytomegalovirus status with high specificity and sensitivity in both the original cohort and the validation cohort. Correlated functional status among segregating V segments might reflect linkage disequilibrium, but an unknown experimental factor could not be ruled out. Because HLA typing was unavailable for some donors at each locus, only the typed subset was used in association tests. In a later analysis, about 17,000 TCR beta sequences were associated with specific HLA alleles at a false discovery rate of 0.05. The authors suggested that the approach could potentially be generalized to other disease states and immunological phenotypes. Because counts were too low, roughly 16 rarely observed V segments, including chromosome 9 orphons, were excluded from the earlier analysis of some 540 of the donors. The study listed approximately 160 TCR beta chains as associated with cytomegalovirus. A cluster of highly shared sequence variants was judged likely to be a technical artifact of the sequencing pipeline. In a later genetic analysis, fewer N-insertions in productive TCRs were reported among donors in an Asian-associated ancestry cluster than the approximately 670-donor mean. Some IMGT-functional V segments, including TRBV6-2 and TRBV6-3, could not be told apart with the 87-base-pair reads, so those segments were excluded. Broadly in line with IMGT annotations, most TCR beta V segments showed up in productive rearrangements about 90% or about 30% of the time in an earlier analysis of 587 of the donors. Only TCR beta chains were sequenced in this cohort, and the absence of alpha or paired-chain data limited detectable features. A later analysis found that most CMV-associated TCR beta chains appeared HLA-restricted, with HLA associations seemingly driven largely by CMV exposure. Several of the top co-occurrence clusters appeared to be linked to parvovirus B19, influenza, CMV and Epstein-Barr virus, according to a later analysis. A later analysis found that TCR association rates varied across HLA loci, with DRB1 alleles showing the most associated TCRs and HLA-C alleles the fewest. V-gene and J-gene trimming of TCR beta chains was associated with a missense DCLRE1C variant in a later genetic analysis, and the association was replicated in an independent cohort. In vitro tests confirmed that a few of the cytomegalovirus-associated TCR beta chains recognize cytomegalovirus antigens. A further reported finding was that TCR beta sequences accurately predicted the HLA-A and HLA-B alleles for most subjects in the first cohort. Most TCR sequences were observed very rarely across donors, whereas some public TCRs were present in many individuals. When HLA alleles, especially DR and DQ, strongly co-occurred, TCR associations were difficult to assign to individual alleles. A later analysis found that HLA-associated TCR beta chains were more clonally expanded and had lower generation probabilities than equally common non-associated chains. The presence/absence analyses assumed that sequencing depth was roughly uniform across donors, and that assumption may not be true.

This sequence originates from a man younger than 45 in good health and CMV-seronegative. The rearrangement combines TRBV6-5 with TRBJ2-1; TRBD1 is a weak D gene call, 6 bases matching. Sequencing input: PBMCs. The CDR3 has the sequence CASSRTDSDEQFF. The nucleotide sequence reads as follows: TGTGCCAGCAGTCGGACAGATTCAGATGAGCAGTTCTTC.